Each of the 21 T cell receptor beta chains below was sequenced from the same sample in a study of T cell repertoires in cytomegalovirus infection. Their antigen targets remain unknown. MiXCR was run by TCRdb on the reads, yielding one entry per CDR3 protein. The repertoire consists of 750,000 to 900,000 distinct CDR3 sequences, with 25% to 30% occurring once and the leading ten covering roughly 13%. The source material was cultured CD8+ T cells from PBMCs, sampled from culture after CMV antigen stimulation. The receptors derive from a human donor in good health (CMV status not recorded). Some clones in this sample may be carry-over from other donors' samples.

This clonotype came up a few times. The genes are TRBV7-9 and TRBJ1-2, with 9 bases aligning to TRBD1. Germline loops: CDR1 SEHNR, CDR2 FQNEAQ (reference sequence). This CDR3 is 15 amino acids long. J lost 2 bases, V lost 5 bases, and 6 bases had no gene match. CDR3 amino acids: CASSPTGGVNYGYTF. The CDR3 DNA is TGTGCCAGCAGCCCGACAGGGGGTGTGAACTATGGCTACACCTTC.

This clonotype was seen many times. The chain employs TRBV28 and TRBJ1-6; D remains ambiguous. Trimming took 4 bases from V and 0 from J, leaving 7 bases between them. Germline CDR1 and CDR2: MDHEN and SYDVKM. The CDR3 is 15 residues long. The CDR3 sequence is CASSSQSSYNSPLHF. CDR3 nucleotide sequence: TGTGCCAGCAGTTCTCAGAGCTCCTATAATTCACCCCTCCACTTT.

The chain combines TRBV13 with TRBJ2-7; 15 nucleotides match TRBD2. V was clipped by 3 bases and J by 6 bases; unmatched bases: 6. There are 16 residues in the CDR3. Germline V gives CDR1 PRHDT, CDR2 FYEKMQ (reference sequence). CDR3: CASSLAGLAGGGEQYF. In nucleotides, the CDR3 is TGTGCCAGCAGCTTGGCGGGACTAGCGGGGGGAGGCGAGCAGTACTTC.

The chain has TRBV20-1 and TRBJ2-1; 9 nucleotides match TRBD2. V trimming: 4 bases; J trimming: 6 bases; junction bases outside the gene matches: 13. Germline V gives CDR1 DFQATT, CDR2 SNEGSKA (reference sequence). The CDR3 consists of 16 residues. The CDR3 loop is CSATSQPGLAPNEQFF. The CDR3 DNA reads TGCAGTGCTACCTCTCAGCCGGGACTAGCTCCCAATGAGCAGTTCTTC.

This clonotype was counted at least ten times. This chain connects TRBV7-6 to TRBJ1-1; D may be TRBD1 (6 bases). Germline V lookup: CDR1 SGHVS, CDR2 FNYEAQ. The CDR3 runs 15 residues. V was cut by 4 bases and J by 8 bases, with 20 bases left in between. The CDR3 nucleotides read TGTGCCAGCAGCTCTCCTGGTGGGGGCCCTAGCGAAGCTTTCTTT. Its translation: CASSSPGGGPSEAFF. The complete variable domain, with remaining parts taken from reference TRBV7-6 and TRBJ1-1, reads GAGVSQSPRYKVTKRGQDVALRCDPISGHVSLYWYRQALGQGPEFLTYFNYEAQQDKSGLPNDRFSAERPEGSISTLTIQRTEQRDSAMYRCASSSPGGGPSEAFFGQGTRLTVV.

This clonotype appeared a few times. The chain has TRBV6-2 or TRBV6-3 and TRBJ2-5; 8 bases map to TRBD1. Germline lookup yields CDR1 MNHEY and CDR2 SVGEGT. V was pared by 4 bases and J by 4 bases, with 8 bases of the junction left unmatched. This CDR3 contains 15 residues. The CDR3 DNA reads as TGTGCCAGCAGTTCTACCCAGGGGGCGGGAGAGACCCAGTACTTC. It encodes CASSSTQGAGETQYF.

This clonotype was counted ten times or more. J is TRBJ2-2 and V is TRBV7-6, with TRBD2 matching over 12 bases. Looked up from germline, CDR1 is SGHVS and CDR2 is FNYEAQ. There are 17 residues in the CDR3. The J segment lost 4 bases and the V segment lost 4 bases, leaving 7 bases of the junction unmatched. The DNA for the CDR3 is TGTGCCAGCAGCTCAACCCCGGGACTAGCGGGCACCGGGGAGCTGTTTTTT. It translates to CASSSTPGLAGTGELFF.

The chain is built from TRBV27 and TRBJ2-5; TRBD2 might be the D (5 bases). V was clipped by 2 bases and J by 5 bases, with 12 bases between them. This CDR3 is 14 amino acids long. Germline CDR1 and CDR2: MNHEY and SMNVEV (reference sequence). Here the CDR3 DNA reads TGTGCCAGCAGTTTAAATGGAGGAATTGAGACCCAGTACTTC. Its translation: CASSLNGGIETQYF.

V and J are TRBV28 and TRBJ1-3; D is unclear. CDR1 and CDR2 (germline): MDHEN, SYDVKM. The CDR3 covers 14 residues. The ends were cut back, 4 bases at V and 1 base at J, with 8 bases in the middle. The CDR3 protein is CASSWVDSGNTIYF. Written as DNA, the CDR3 is TGTGCCAGCAGTTGGGTGGATTCTGGAAACACCATATATTTT.

The chain carries TRBV5-6 and TRBJ2-7; 8 bases match TRBD2. V shed 2 bases and J 3 bases; nucleotides not matched to a gene: 4. The CDR3 contains 14 residues. CDR1 SGHDT and CDR2 YYEEEE come from the germline V gene. The CDR3 DNA reads as TGTGCCAGCAGCTTTAGCGGGGATTACTACGAGCAGTACTTC. Translating gives CASSFSGDYYEQYF.

The rearrangement uses TRBV7-8 and TRBJ2-7; D is uncertain. Germline CDR1 SGHVS, CDR2 FQNEAQ. This CDR3 comprises 12 residues. V lost 5 bases and J lost 3, with 8 bases in between. The CDR3 region is CASSPEGYEQYV. For the CDR3, the DNA is TGTGCCAGCAGCCCAGAAGGCTACGAGCAGTACGTC.

This clonotype was observed a handful of times. The J gene is TRBJ2-3, the V gene TRBV2, with D maybe TRBD2 (6 bases). The CDR3 loop spans 15 amino acids. Trimming took off 9 bases at V and 0 bases at J, with 16 bases between the two ends. The germline V gene has CDR1 SNHLY and CDR2 FYNNEI. The CDR3, as DNA: TGTGCCAGTAACTCCGGGAGCACTAGCACAGATACGCAGTATTTT. Translated, it gives CASNSGSTSTDTQYF.

This clonotype has more than one count but fewer than ten. The chain uses TRBV12-5 and TRBJ2-2; D possibly corresponds to TRBD2 (7 bases). CDR1 is LGHNT, CDR2 FRNRAP, per germline. V was shortened by 3 bases and J by 5 bases, with 22 bases between the two germline ends. The CDR3 has 18 residues. The CDR3 here is CASGFHSESGGPTGELFF. For the CDR3, the DNA is TGTGCTAGTGGTTTCCACTCCGAGTCCGGGGGGCCAACCGGGGAGCTGTTTTTT.

This chain uses TRBV20-1 with TRBJ1-6; D may be TRBD1 (5 bases). Germline V CDR1 and CDR2: DFQATT, SNEGSKA (reference sequence). The CDR3 has 16 amino acids. Deletions cut 0 bases from V and 5 bases from J, with 14 bases between. This CDR3 is CSARENRQLNNSPLHF. CDR3 nucleotides: TGCAGTGCTAGAGAAAACAGACAGCTTAATAATTCACCCCTCCACTTT.

This clonotype was counted between two and nine times. The rearrangement uses TRBV4-1 and TRBJ1-3; a weak D match, TRBD1 (6 bases). V was cut by 0 bases and J by 4 bases, with 10 bases left in between. This CDR3 comprises 15 residues. Looked up from germline, CDR1 is MGHRA and CDR2 is YSYEKL. CDR3 DNA sequence: TGCGCCAGCAGCCAAGATCGGACAGTAGGAAACACCATATATTTT. Its translation: CASSQDRTVGNTIYF.

Only a few counts were recorded for this clonotype. The chain couples TRBV12-3 or TRBV12-4 to TRBJ2-2, with 7 nucleotides matching TRBD1. V lost 3 bases to trimming and J lost 3 bases; unmatched junction nucleotides: 13. The CDR3 runs 18 residues. CDR3 protein: CASSFWGTGAPYTGELFF. CDR3 DNA: TGTGCCAGCAGTTTTTGGGGAACAGGGGCCCCGTACACCGGGGAGCTGTTTTTT.

In its sample, this clonotype was seen many times. This chain uses TRBV6-5 with TRBJ1-5; maybe TRBD1 (5 bases). The CDR3 covers 16 residues. Germline assignment: CDR1 MNHEY and CDR2 SVGAGI. Trimming cost V 2 bases and J 0 bases, with 11 bases left between them. DNA of the CDR3: TGTGCCAGCAGTTACGGGGCACCTTATAGCAATCAGCCCCAGCATTTT. Translating it yields CASSYGAPYSNQPQHF.

This clonotype was detected a few times. This chain uses TRBV7-9 with TRBJ1-3, with TRBD1 matching over 7 bases. Germline loops: CDR1 SEHNR, CDR2 FQNEAQ (reference sequence). The CDR3 covers 14 residues. V lost 5 bases and J lost 8; bases outside the gene matches: 9. The CDR3 region has the DNA TGTGCCAGCAGCCCCCTCCGACAGGGCTACACCATATATTTT. Encoded protein: CASSPLRQGYTIYF.

This clonotype was observed at least ten times. The CDR3: CASSHSSINYGYTF. As DNA, the CDR3 is TGTGCCAGCAGCCACAGCAGCATTAACTATGGCTACACCTTC. This sequence joins TRBV7-8 and TRBJ1-2; D remains ambiguous. The V end lost 5 bases, the J end lost 1 base, and 11 bases lay between the germline ends. The CDR3 has 14 residues. CDR1 and CDR2 (germline): SGHVS, FQNEAQ.

V usage is TRBV6-5 and J usage is TRBJ1-3; 10 positions agree with TRBD1. The CDR3 loop spans 15 amino acids. J was trimmed by 3 bases and V by 6 bases; bases with no gene match: 5. The germline V gene has CDR1 MNHEY and CDR2 SVGAGI. The CDR3 sequence: CASSIGQGGGNTIYF. The CDR3 DNA follows: TGTGCCAGCAGCATAGGACAGGGGGGTGGAAACACCATATATTTT.

The rearrangement joins TRBV9 to TRBJ2-1; 9 nucleotides line up with TRBD2. Trimming at V came to 1 base and at J to 9 bases, leaving 8 bases not matched to a gene. The CDR3 contains 15 residues. Germline CDR1 and CDR2: SGDLS and YYNGEE. The CDR3 spells CASSVSAGGPREQFF. CDR3 DNA sequence: TGTGCCAGCAGCGTATCCGCGGGGGGGCCACGTGAGCAGTTCTTC.